This T cell receptor beta chain was captured by sequencing in a study of blood T cell repertoires in COVID-19. The wider study: Sources were T cells, B-cell-depleted T cells, or PBMCs; the material itself was cDNA or gDNA.

This clone has only one observation. In the original processing: Scientists estimated how many nucleated cells there were by amplifying reference gene primers. Profiled with immunoSEQ multiplex PCR; TCRdb holds only in-frame clones, not every one. V and J calls and clone size are those listed in that table; D and trimming were worked out from the DNA. This sample has 110,000 or so clones, with approximately 87% found just once. The sample comprised peripheral blood. The source is a woman in her 50s with acute or convalescent COVID-19.

This CDR3 reads CATTTGFRETQYF. CDR3 nucleotide sequence: TGTGCCACCACCACAGGGTTCAGGGAGACCCAGTACTTC. The J gene is TRBJ2-5, the V gene TRBV6-5, with a weak D call TRBD1 (6 bases). Germline values: CDR1 MNHEY, CDR2 SVGAGI. Trimming cost V 10 bases and J 5 bases, with 17 bases left between them. The CDR3 is made up of 13 amino acids.